These 5 T cell receptor beta chains were sequenced from one sample in a study of OX40 agonist ivuxolimab in advanced cancers. Repertoires were generated with immunoSEQ multiplex PCR, while TCRdb's copy carries only in-frame clones and drops some. This table has about 21,000 clones, about 90% appearing once. Material: CD4+ or CD8+ T cells sorted from blood, obtained in a trial of the OX40 agonist ivuxolimab. These TCRs come from an adult with an advanced solid tumor such as melanoma, head and neck, liver or kidney cancer.

The genes are TRBV5-6 and TRBJ2-7; unclear D gene. This CDR3 has 14 residues. V was trimmed by 3 bases and J by 7 bases, leaving 17 bases between them. In germline, CDR1 is SGHDT, CDR2 YYEEEE. The CDR3 DNA follows: TGTGCCAGCAGCTCCGGCCGGATCTTTCCAGAGCAGTACTTC. Translation gives CASSSGRIFPEQYF.

The chain joins TRBV9 to TRBJ1-1; D not certain. V was clipped by 4 bases and J by 3 bases, with 7 bases between them. Germline V gene data show CDR1 as SGDLS and CDR2 as YYNGEE. The CDR3 covers 12 residues. The CDR3 loop reads CASSLTDTEAFF. DNA of the CDR3: TGTGCCAGCAGCCTCACTGACACTGAAGCTTTCTTT. Drawing the rest from reference TRBV9 and TRBJ1-1, the complete variable domain is DSGVTQTPKHLITATGQRVTLRCSPRSGDLSVYWYQQSLDQGLQFLIQYYNGEERAKGNILERFSAQQFPDLHSELNLSSLELGDSALYFCASSLTDTEAFFGQGTRLTVV.

In this sample, this clone turned up a few times. The chain combines TRBV4-1 with TRBJ1-2; D gene uncertain. CDR3 length equals 13 residues. Germline CDR1 is MGHRA and CDR2 is YSYEKL. Trimming cost V 4 bases and J 3 bases, with 9 bases left between them. This chain's CDR3 is CASSPASDYGYTF. Here the CDR3 DNA reads TGCGCCAGCAGCCCAGCCTCAGACTATGGCTACACCTTC.

Note on this clone: Other DNA sequences in this sample translate to the same CDR3. The chain couples TRBV4-2 to TRBJ2-5; 15 nucleotides match TRBD2. The germline V gene has CDR1 LGHNA and CDR2 YNFKEQ. V gave up 1 base and J gave up 4 bases; unmatched junction bases: 1. This CDR3 region has 16 residues. CDR3 amino acids: CASSQGTSGGAETQYF. CDR3 DNA sequence: TGTGCCAGCAGCCAAGGGACTAGCGGGGGGGCAGAGACCCAGTACTTC.

The chain couples TRBV19 to TRBJ2-1, with a tentative D call TRBD1 (6 bases). The length of the CDR3 is 17 residues. Deletions cut 6 bases from V and 4 bases from J, with 22 bases between. CDR1 and CDR2 from the germline V gene are LNHDA and SQIVND (reference sequence). The CDR3, as DNA: TGTGCCAGTAGACCCGCCGTTAGCAGGGGACGATACAATGAGCAGTTCTTC. Translated: CASRPAVSRGRYNEQFF.